The source of this TCR beta chain is a study of T cells in Graves' hyperthyroidism and ophthalmopathy. This clonotype was counted many times. Amplification yielded TCR beta CDR3 regions, with RNA transcripts as the source. Primed by the HTBI set, a first-round RT-PCR was run on the TCR CDR3. MiXCR was run by TCRdb on the multiplex PCR reads, yielding one entry per CDR3 protein. The sample has 350,000 or so distinct CDR3 sequences, about 18% seen once. V lost 5 bases, J lost 2 bases, and 16 bases lay in between. The germline V gene encodes CDR1 SGHAT and CDR2 FQNNGV. The CDR3 consists of 16 residues. This TCR derives from a woman between 45 and 60 years old with Graves' hyperthyroidism. Sequencing was done on a sample of blood. The chain joins TRBV11-2 to TRBJ2-1, with D possibly called TRBD1 or TRBD2 (5 bases each). CDR3 coding DNA: TGTGCCAGCAGCCTGATGGGACGGGGACCCTACAATGAGCAGTTCTTC. Translation: CASSLMGRGPYNEQFF. The full variable domain, rest sourced from reference TRBV11-2 and TRBJ2-1, is EAGVAQSPRYKIIEKRQSVAFWCNPISGHATLYWYQQILGQGPKLLIQFQNNGVVDDSQLPKDRFSAERLKGVDSTLKIQPAKLEDSAVYLCASSLMGRGPYNEQFFGPGTRLTVL.